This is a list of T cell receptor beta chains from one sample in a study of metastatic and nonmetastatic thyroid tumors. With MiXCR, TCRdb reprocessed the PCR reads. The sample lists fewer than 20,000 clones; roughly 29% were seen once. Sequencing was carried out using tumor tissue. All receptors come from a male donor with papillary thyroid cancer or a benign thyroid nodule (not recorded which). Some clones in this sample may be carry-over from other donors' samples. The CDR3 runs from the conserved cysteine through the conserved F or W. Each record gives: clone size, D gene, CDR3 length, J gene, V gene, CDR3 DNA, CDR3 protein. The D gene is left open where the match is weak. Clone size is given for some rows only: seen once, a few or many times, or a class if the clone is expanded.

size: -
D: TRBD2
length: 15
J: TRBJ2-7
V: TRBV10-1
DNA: TGCGCCAGCAGTGAGAGGGCGGGGGGGTCCTACGAGCAGTACTTC
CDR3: CASSERAGGSYEQYF

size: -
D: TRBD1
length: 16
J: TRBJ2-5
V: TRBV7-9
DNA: TGTGCCAGCAGCAACCGGGACAGGGGTGTTTTCGAGACCCAGTACTTC
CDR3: CASSNRDRGVFETQYF

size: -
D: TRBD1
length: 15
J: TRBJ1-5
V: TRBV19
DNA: TGTGCCAGTGCCTCTGAGGGACAGTTCTATCAGCCCCCTCATTTT
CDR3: CASASEGQFYQPPHF

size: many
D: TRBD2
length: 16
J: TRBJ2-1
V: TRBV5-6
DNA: TGTGCCAGCAGCTGGACCGGGACTAGTTTTTCGGATGAGCAGTTCTTC
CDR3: CASSWTGTSFSDEQFF

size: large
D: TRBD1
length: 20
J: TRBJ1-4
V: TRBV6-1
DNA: TGTGCCAGCAGTGAAAACCGTCCTTCCGGGACAGGGATGTTTAAGGAAAAACTGTTTTTT
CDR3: CASSENRPSGTGMFKEKLFF

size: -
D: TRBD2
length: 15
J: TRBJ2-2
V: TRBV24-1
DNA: TGTGCCACCAGTACTTCCGGGGGGATCACCGGGGAGCTGTTTTTT
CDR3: CATSTSGGITGELFF

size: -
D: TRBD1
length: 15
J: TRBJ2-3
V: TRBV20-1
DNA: TGCAGTGCTAGGGACAGGCTCGTTCCCACAGATACGCAGTATTTT
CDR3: CSARDRLVPTDTQYF

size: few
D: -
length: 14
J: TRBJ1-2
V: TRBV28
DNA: TGTGCCGGCAGTTACGGGACACTAGACTATGGCTACACCTTC
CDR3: CAGSYGTLDYGYTF

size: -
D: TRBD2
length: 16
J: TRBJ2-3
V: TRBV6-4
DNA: TGTGCCAGCAGTGACTCCGGGACTAGCGGGACAGATACGCAGTATTTT
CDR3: CASSDSGTSGTDTQYF

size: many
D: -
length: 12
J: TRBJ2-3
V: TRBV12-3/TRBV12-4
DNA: TGTGCCAGCAGTTTGAGCACAGATACGCAGTATTTT
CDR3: CASSLSTDTQYF

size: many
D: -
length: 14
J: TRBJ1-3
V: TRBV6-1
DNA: TGTGCCAGCGGTTCGGCTAACTCTGGAAACACCATATATTTT
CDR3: CASGSANSGNTIYF

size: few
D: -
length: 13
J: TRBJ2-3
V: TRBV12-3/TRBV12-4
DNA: TGTGCCAGCAGGCCTACAGGGTCAGGTACGCAGTATTTT
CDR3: CASRPTGSGTQYF

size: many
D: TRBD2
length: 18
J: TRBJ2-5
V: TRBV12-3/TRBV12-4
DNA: TGTGCCAGCAGTTCGGCAAGCTTGGGGAGGGAACCTCGGGAGACCCAGTACTTC
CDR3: CASSSASLGREPRETQYF

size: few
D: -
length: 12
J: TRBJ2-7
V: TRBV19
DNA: TGTGCCACCATGCAGGGAGTCTACGAGCAGTACTTC
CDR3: CATMQGVYEQYF

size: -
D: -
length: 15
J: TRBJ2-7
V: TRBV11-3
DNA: TGTGCCAGCAGCCCTTATGAGCGGAGCTCCTACGAGCAGTACTTC
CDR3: CASSPYERSSYEQYF

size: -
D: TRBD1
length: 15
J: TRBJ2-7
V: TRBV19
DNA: TGTGCCAGTAGTGACGACAGGGGTAGCTCCTACGAGCAGTACTTC
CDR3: CASSDDRGSSYEQYF

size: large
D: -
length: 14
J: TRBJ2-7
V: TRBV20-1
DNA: TGCAGTGCTAGAGATAGGGTGGGTAACTACGAGCAGTACTTC
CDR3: CSARDRVGNYEQYF

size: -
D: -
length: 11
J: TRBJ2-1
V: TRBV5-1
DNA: TGCGCCAGCAGACTAACCAATGAGCAGTTCTTC
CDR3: CASRLTNEQFF

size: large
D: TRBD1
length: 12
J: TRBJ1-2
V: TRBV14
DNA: TGTGCCAGCAGCCAGGACAGGGTTGGCTACACCTTC
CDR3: CASSQDRVGYTF

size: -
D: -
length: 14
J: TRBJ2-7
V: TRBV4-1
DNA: TGCGCCAGCAGCCAACATGGTATTAACTACGAGCAGTACTTC
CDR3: CASSQHGINYEQYF

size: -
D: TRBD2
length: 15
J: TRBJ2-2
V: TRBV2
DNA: TGTGCCAGCAGGGGACTAGCGGGAGGGTCCGGGGAGCTGTTTTTT
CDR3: CASRGLAGGSGELFF

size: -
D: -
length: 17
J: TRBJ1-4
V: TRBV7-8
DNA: TGTGCCAGCAGCCCCACCCCCCGGGCCCCCAATAATGAAAAACTGTTTTTT
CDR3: CASSPTPRAPNNEKLFF

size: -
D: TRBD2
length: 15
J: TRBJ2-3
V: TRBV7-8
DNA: TGTGCCAGCAGCTTAGGGGACTACGACACAGATACGCAGTATTTT
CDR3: CASSLGDYDTDTQYF

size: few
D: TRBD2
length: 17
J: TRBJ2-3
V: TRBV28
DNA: TGTGCCAGCAGTTTTGGGGCTGCGGCGGGAGCTACAGATACGCAGTATTTT
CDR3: CASSFGAAAGATDTQYF